The entry below describes one TCR beta chain. Its specificity is not known. This sample stems from a study of shared clonotypes between healthy human individuals. Study-level information: Each donor contributed plates that comprised three CD4 naive, three CD4 memory, two CD8 naive and one CD8 memory. Overall study findings and caveats: Only blood underwent sampling, and tissue repertoires likely differ.

Splitting of each subset's genomic DNA was done evenly across several immunoSEQ plates. Generated by immunoSEQ multiplex PCR, the TCRdb table keeps only in-frame clones and is missing some. The sample has around 2,000,000 clones; less than 95% are singletons. V lost 2 bases to trimming and J lost 6 bases, with 13 bases between them. From germline, CDR1 is MNHNY and CDR2 SVGAGI (reference sequence). This CDR3 has 14 residues. Naive CD8 cells were CD45RO-negative, positively selected for CCR7, excluding terminally differentiated effector memory CD45RA+ cells. The receptor was isolated from a man younger than 35 in good health. The chain carries TRBV6-6 and TRBJ1-2; a possible D gene is TRBD1 (5 bases). The sequenced material came from naive CD8+ T cells sorted from blood. The CDR3 DNA sequence: TGTGCCAGCAGTTACGCGGGGCTAACGAATGGCTACACCTTC. As protein: CASSYAGLTNGYTF.